What follows are 32 T cell receptor beta chains derived from one specimen sequenced in a study of CD8 T cells in ankylosing spondylitis. TCRdb re-analysed the 5' RACE reads in MiXCR, keeping a single row per CDR3 protein. The sample lists 150,000 to 200,000 distinct CDR3 sequences, about 20% occurring once. What was sequenced was blood, either unsorted or a sorted T cell fraction (not recorded which). These receptors came from a male donor under 30 with ankylosing spondylitis or in good health (not recorded which).

This clonotype was detected a few times. The J gene is TRBJ2-5, the V gene TRBV5-5; no clear D gene. There are 14 residues in the CDR3. Germline values: CDR1 SGHKS, CDR2 YYEKEE (reference sequence). V was pared by 4 bases and J by 0 bases, with 10 bases between. In DNA, the CDR3 is TGTGCCAGCAGCGGCGTGGGGTACCAAGAGACCCAGTACTTC. Amino acids: CASSGVGYQETQYF.

The chain employs TRBV20-1 and TRBJ1-2; D is unclear. CDR1 is DFQATT and CDR2 is SNEGSKA in the germline V gene (reference sequence). The CDR3 is 11 amino acids. V was trimmed by 6 bases and J by 4 bases, leaving 9 bases between them. For the CDR3, the DNA is TGCAGTGCGGTTCCAGTCTATGGCTACACCTTC. Translation gives CSAVPVYGYTF.

This clonotype occurred many times. The CDR3 DNA follows: TGCAGTGCTAGCCGTCGGACAGGGGCGAAAGAGACCCAGTACTTC. Its translation is CSASRRTGAKETQYF. The V gene is TRBV20-1, the J gene TRBJ2-5, with 9 nucleotides matching TRBD1. This CDR3 region has 15 residues. V shed 3 bases, J shed 3 bases, and the junction held 8 bases outside the gene matches. Germline CDR1 is DFQATT and CDR2 is SNEGSKA (reference sequence).

Here the CDR3 reads CASSLVLAGVLQYF. DNA of the CDR3: TGTGCCAGCAGCTTAGTTTTAGCGGGAGTGTTGCAGTATTTT. V gene TRBV11-3 combines with J gene TRBJ2-3; TRBD2 agrees at 9 bases. CDR3 size: 14 residues. CDR1 is SGHNT, CDR2 YENEEA, per germline. The V segment lost 1 base and the J segment 11 bases; nucleotides outside the gene matches: 7.

This clonotype showed up many times. The chain is built from TRBV5-1 and TRBJ2-3; either TRBD1 or TRBD2 may fit D (5 bases each). The CDR3 spans 14 residues. V was shortened by 5 bases and J by 4 bases, with 14 bases between the two germline ends. Per the germline V gene, CDR1 is SGHRS and CDR2 is YFSETQ. The CDR3 DNA is TGCGCCAGCAGGTATGGGGGAGACGCAGATACGCAGTATTTT. It translates to CASRYGGDADTQYF.

This clonotype was counted at least ten times. This rearrangement joins TRBV5-1 to TRBJ2-7, with 7 nucleotides matching TRBD1. In germline, CDR1 is SGHRS, CDR2 YFSETQ. After removal of 0 bases from V and 5 bases from J, the junction contained 2 bases not matched to a gene. The CDR3 extends over 13 amino acids. This CDR3 reads CASSLATGDEQYV. CDR3 DNA: TGCGCCAGCAGCTTGGCAACAGGGGACGAGCAGTACGTC.

The rearrangement uses TRBV18 and TRBJ2-7, with D possibly matching TRBD1 (5 bases). V lost 5 bases and J lost 6, with 14 bases in between. The CDR3 spans 13 residues. Germline-derived CDR1 and CDR2 are KGHSH and LQKENI. The CDR3 nucleotides are TGTGCCAGCTCAACGGACAAGTCGGGCGAGCAGTACGTC. Amino acid sequence: CASSTDKSGEQYV.

The CDR3 DNA reads as TGCAGCGTTGGAGGATCTACGGGGGGGCTGGTTGAGCAGTTCTTC. Its protein is CSVGGSTGGLVEQFF. The rearrangement joins TRBV29-1 to TRBJ2-1; 8 nucleotides line up with TRBD2. The J segment lost 9 bases and the V segment lost 4 bases, leaving 14 bases of the junction unmatched. Germline loops: CDR1 SQVTM, CDR2 ANQGSEA. The CDR3 is made up of 15 amino acids.

There are many counts of this clonotype. The chain has TRBV12-3 or TRBV12-4 and TRBJ2-2; 10 bases map to TRBD1. The CDR3 covers 16 residues. J lost 5 bases, V lost 5 bases, and 8 bases had no gene match. This chain's CDR3 is CASSPRTGGQTGELFF. The CDR3 DNA follows: TGTGCCAGCAGTCCCAGGACAGGGGGGCAAACCGGGGAGCTGTTTTTT.

This clonotype showed up many times. This chain uses TRBV9 with TRBJ2-7, with D perhaps TRBD2 (6 bases). The germline V gene has CDR1 SGDLS and CDR2 YYNGEE. CDR3 size: 15 residues. Trimming stripped 5 bases from V and 3 bases from J, with 18 bases between. This chain's CDR3 is CASSPGLLFGYEQYF. The CDR3 DNA reads TGTGCCAGCAGTCCGGGACTCCTTTTTGGCTACGAGCAGTACTTC.

This clonotype was seen at least ten times. J is TRBJ2-1 and V is TRBV7-9; 7 bases are shared with TRBD1. With 6 bases clipped from V and 1 base from J, the junction kept 9 bases outside the gene matches. The CDR3 contains 16 residues. CDR1 is SEHNR and CDR2 is FQNEAQ in the germline V gene (reference sequence). The CDR3 bases are TGTGCCAGCAGTCCGACAGGGAGTAAGTCCTACAATGAGCAGTTCTTC. Translated, it gives CASSPTGSKSYNEQFF.

This clonotype was detected many times. The chain carries TRBV7-2 and TRBJ2-5; TRBD2 aligns across 14 bases. CDR3 length: 16 amino acids. The V and J ends lost 5 bases and 5 bases, in that order; junction bases with no gene match: 7. From germline, CDR1 is SGHTA and CDR2 FQGNSA. The CDR3 spells CASSLGLAGVHETQYF. The CDR3 bases are TGTGCCAGCAGCCTGGGACTAGCGGGAGTACATGAGACCCAGTACTTC.

This clonotype was detected ten times or more. CDR3 in amino acids: CASSLLARSTDTQYF. In DNA, the CDR3 is TGTGCCAGCAGTTTGCTAGCGAGGAGCACAGATACGCAGTATTTT. The V and J genes are TRBV12-3 or TRBV12-4 and TRBJ2-3, with a weak D call TRBD2 (6 bases). Trimming removed 3 bases from V and 0 bases from J, with 10 bases in between. The CDR3 sequence is 15 residues long.

This clonotype was picked up a small number of times. The CDR3 DNA follows: TGCAGCGTTGATGGAGGGGTAAGGGTCGGGGAGCAGTTCTTC. This codes for CSVDGGVRVGEQFF. V usage is TRBV29-1 and J usage is TRBJ2-1, with D maybe TRBD2 (6 bases). Trimming left V 3 bases short and J 10 bases short, with 19 bases between. Germline CDR1 SQVTM, CDR2 ANQGSEA. This CDR3 is 14 amino acids long.

This clonotype has a count of ten or more. The rearrangement uses TRBV12-3 or TRBV12-4 and TRBJ2-1, with 10 bases that match TRBD2. V was clipped by 3 bases and J by 14 bases; unmatched bases: 4. The CDR3 loop spans 12 amino acids. This CDR3 reads CASSFSSGREFF. The CDR3 nucleotides are TGTGCCAGCAGTTTTTCCAGCGGGAGGGAGTTCTTC.

This clonotype was seen many times. The rearrangement links TRBV7-8 to TRBJ2-3; 13 positions match TRBD2. V dropped 5 bases and J dropped 8; count of bases not matched to a gene: 10. The length of the CDR3 is 16 residues. The germline CDR1 and CDR2 sequences are SGHVS and FQNEAQ. CDR3: CASSPGLAGTLATQYF. In DNA, the CDR3 is TGTGCCAGCAGCCCGGGACTAGCGGGAACCCTGGCTACGCAGTATTTT.

This clonotype was counted many times. The chain is built from TRBV10-3 and TRBJ2-2; a weak D match, TRBD1 (7 bases). Trimming shortened V by 10 bases and J by 0 bases, and 15 bases separated the two germline ends. Germline V gives CDR1 ENHRY, CDR2 SYGVKD. This CDR3 comprises 15 residues. The CDR3 DNA follows: TGTGCCACCGCTGGGGGGACAGCGAACACCGGGGAGCTGTTTTTT. Its translation is CATAGGTANTGELFF.

This clonotype was picked up many times. The chain is built from TRBV5-1 and TRBJ2-5, with 7 bases matching TRBD2. This CDR3 contains 13 residues. Losses at the gene ends were 5 bases for V and 4 bases for J; bases not matched to a gene: 5. Per germline, CDR1 SGHRS and CDR2 YFSETQ. The CDR3: CASRGEGRETQYF. CDR3 nucleotides: TGCGCCAGCAGAGGGGAGGGACGAGAGACCCAGTACTTC.

This clonotype was counted many times. CDR3 coding DNA: TGCGCCAGCAGCTTGGAGTCGGCGGGATGGGAGCAGTTCTTC. This codes for CASSLESAGWEQFF. This chain joins TRBV5-1 and TRBJ2-1; TRBD2 is a possible D gene (6 bases). Germline V lookup: CDR1 SGHRS, CDR2 YFSETQ. This CDR3 region has 14 residues. The ends were cut back, 0 bases at V and 10 bases at J, with 14 bases in the middle. The variable domain in full, with the rest retrieved from reference TRBV5-1 and TRBJ2-1, is KAGVTQTPRYLIKTRGQQVTLSCSPISGHRSVSWYQQTPGQGLQFLFEYFSETQRNKGNFPGRFSGRQFSNSRSEMNVSTLELGDSALYLCASSLESAGWEQFFGPGTRLTVL.

This clonotype has ten or more counts. V and J are TRBV29-1 and TRBJ2-2; D is possibly TRBD1 or TRBD2 (5 bases each). This CDR3 is 14 amino acids long. Germline CDR1 is SQVTM and CDR2 is ANQGSEA. Trimming stripped 5 bases from V and 9 bases from J, with 19 bases between. Here the CDR3 reads CSVSRGADFRELFF. CDR3 in DNA: TGCAGCGTTTCGAGGGGCGCTGATTTCCGGGAGCTGTTTTTT.

This clonotype was detected ten times or more. The rearrangement uses TRBV7-8 and TRBJ2-7; D gene ambiguous. Deletions cut 0 bases from V and 6 bases from J, with 6 bases between. The CDR3 has 12 amino acids. Germline CDR1 SGHVS, CDR2 FQNEAQ. The DNA for the CDR3 is TGTGCCAGCAGCTTAGCGCTAACCGAGCAGTACTTC. Encoded protein: CASSLALTEQYF.

J is TRBJ2-5 and V is TRBV28; perhaps TRBD1 as D (6 bases). The length of the CDR3 is 13 residues. Germline CDR1 MDHEN, CDR2 SYDVKM. V was shortened by 5 bases and J by 3 bases, with 10 bases between the two germline ends. CDR3 in DNA: TGTGCCAGCAGTATACAGGGAAAAGAGACCCAGTACTTC. Translated: CASSIQGKETQYF.

In this sample, this clonotype turned up many times. V is TRBV3-1 and J is TRBJ2-7; D is undetermined. V was cut by 4 bases and J by 6 bases, with 13 bases left in between. Per germline, CDR1 LGHDT and CDR2 YNNKEL (reference sequence). The CDR3 length is 13 residues. CDR3 DNA: TGTGCCAGCAGCCCAAGGTCTACGGGCGAGCAGTACTTC. This sequence encodes CASSPRSTGEQYF.

V usage is TRBV10-3 and J usage is TRBJ2-3; weak D call: TRBD2 (6 bases). The germline CDR1 and CDR2 sequences are ENHRY and SYGVKD. CDR3 length: 18 residues. V lost 0 bases to trimming and J lost 4 bases, with 20 bases between them. CDR3 coding DNA: TGTGCCATCAGTGAGTCGGGGGTCGGGAGAAGAGTGGCAGATACGCAGTATTTT. It yields the protein CAISESGVGRRVADTQYF.

The chain carries TRBV6-1 and TRBJ1-5; D gene uncertain. Germline V CDR1 and CDR2: MNHNS, SASEGT. V was pared by 2 bases and J by 7 bases, with 12 bases between. The CDR3 is 14 residues long. In DNA, the CDR3 is TGTGCCAGCAGTGAATCGGTGGGGAACCAGCCCCAGCATTTT. Protein sequence: CASSESVGNQPQHF.

In its sample, this clonotype was seen many times. The rearrangement joins TRBV5-6 to TRBJ2-3; 10 bases are shared with TRBD2. Germline V gene data show CDR1 as SGHDT and CDR2 as YYEEEE. After removal of 4 bases from V and 4 bases from J, the junction contained 9 bases not matched to a gene. This CDR3 is 16 amino acids long. CDR3: CASSPDRLAGADTQYF. The CDR3 nucleotides are TGTGCCAGCAGCCCCGACAGGCTAGCGGGAGCAGATACGCAGTATTTT.

This clonotype was counted many times. The chain couples TRBV28 to TRBJ1-5, with 7 bases lining up with TRBD1. V was pared by 6 bases and J by 0 bases, with 5 bases of the junction left unmatched. This CDR3 spans 15 amino acids. The germline CDR1 and CDR2 sequences are MDHEN and SYDVKM. Written as DNA, the CDR3 is TGTGCCAGCAGACCCGGACAGGATAGCAATCAGCCCCAGCATTTT. This codes for CASRPGQDSNQPQHF.

Here the CDR3 reads CASSGEGNEQFF. The CDR3 region has the DNA TGTGCCAGCAGCGGGGAAGGAAATGAGCAGTTCTTC. V usage is TRBV12-3 or TRBV12-4 and J usage is TRBJ2-1, with D maybe TRBD2 (5 bases). The CDR3 runs 12 residues. V dropped 6 bases and J dropped 7 bases, with 10 bases sitting between them.

This clonotype was seen many times. The gene calls are TRBV15 and TRBJ2-1; tentatively, D is TRBD2 (5 bases). Per germline, CDR1 LNHNV and CDR2 YYDKDF (reference sequence). The CDR3 consists of 16 residues. Trimming removed 5 bases from V and 4 bases from J, with 18 bases in between. The CDR3 is CATSATPSSLYNEQFF. In nucleotides, the CDR3 is TGTGCCACCAGCGCCACTCCTAGCTCCCTTTACAATGAGCAGTTCTTC.

This clonotype was recorded many times. The genes are TRBV12-3 or TRBV12-4 and TRBJ2-1; 8 bases map to TRBD2. Unmatched junction bases numbered 6, after V lost 3 bases and J lost 8 bases. The CDR3 contains 14 residues. CDR3 DNA: TGTGCCAGCAGTTTCGCGGGAGGCTTCGATGAGCAGTTCTTC. It codes for CASSFAGGFDEQFF.

There are many counts of this clonotype. The chain has TRBV14 and TRBJ2-1, with D maybe TRBD1 (5 bases). Germline V gene data show CDR1 as SGHDN and CDR2 as FVKESK. CDR3 length: 15 residues. V was trimmed by 3 bases and J by 0 bases, leaving 9 bases between them. Here the CDR3 DNA reads TGTGCCAGCAGCCAGCCAGGGTCCTCCTACAATGAGCAGTTCTTC. Translated: CASSQPGSSYNEQFF. Complete variable domain (other parts from reference TRBV14 and TRBJ2-1): EAGVTQFPSHSVIEKGQTVTLRCDPISGHDNLYWYRRVMGKEIKFLLHFVKESKQDESGMPNNRFLAERTGGTYSTLKVQPAELEDSGVYFCASSQPGSSYNEQFFGPGTRLTVL.

There are many counts of this clonotype. V is TRBV12-3 or TRBV12-4 and J is TRBJ1-4, with D tentatively TRBD1 (6 bases). The CDR3 has 15 residues. V lost 5 bases and J lost 6, with 16 bases in between. CDR3 residues: CASSPRWGGDEKLFF. CDR3 bases: TGTGCCAGCAGTCCCCGGTGGGGGGGCGATGAAAAACTGTTTTTT.